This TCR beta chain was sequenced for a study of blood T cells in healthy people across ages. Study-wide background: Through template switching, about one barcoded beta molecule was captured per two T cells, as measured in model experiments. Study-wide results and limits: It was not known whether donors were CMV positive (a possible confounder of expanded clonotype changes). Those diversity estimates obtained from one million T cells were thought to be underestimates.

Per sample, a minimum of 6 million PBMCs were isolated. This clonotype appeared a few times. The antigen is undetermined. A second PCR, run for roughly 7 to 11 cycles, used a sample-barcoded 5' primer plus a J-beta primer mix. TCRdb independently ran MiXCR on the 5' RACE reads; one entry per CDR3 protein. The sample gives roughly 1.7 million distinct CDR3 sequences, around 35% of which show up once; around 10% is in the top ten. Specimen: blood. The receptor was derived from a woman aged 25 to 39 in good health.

The CDR3 loop reads CASSLAKSRKAFF. The DNA of the CDR3 is TGTGCCAGCAGTTTAGCGAAGAGTAGGAAAGCTTTCTTT. This chain connects TRBV12-3 or TRBV12-4 to TRBJ1-1; no clear D. CDR3 length: 13 residues. Between the trimmed V and J ends, which lost 0 bases and 9 bases, there was a span of 11 bases.